The rows below give T cell receptor beta chains drawn from one sample of a study of CD8 T cells in Susac syndrome. From the immunoSEQ multiplex PCR reads, TCRdb called clonotypes with MiXCR, one entry per CDR3 protein. This table holds 150,000 to 200,000 distinct CDR3 sequences, about 93% found once. Sequencing was done on a sample of CD4+ T cells from PBMCs. The source is a human donor in good health. Each CDR3 is given with its conserved first and last residue. A D gene is named only where the DNA matches it firmly. The size field is filled for only some rows; it gives once, few, many or a size class.

D | J | size | V | DNA | CDR3
NA | TRBJ1-2 | NA | TRBV7-8 | TGTGCCAGCAGCTTTGGGCCAGGGAGCTCTGGCTACACCTTC | CASSFGPGSSGYTF
TRBD1 | TRBJ2-5 | NA | TRBV6-5 | TGTGCCAGCAGTTTAGCCGGGACAGGACGTCAGACCCAGTACTTC | CASSLAGTGRQTQYF
NA | TRBJ1-6 | NA | TRBV6-2/TRBV6-3 | TGTGCCAGCAGTTTATGGACAACCTCACCCCTCCACTTT | CASSLWTTSPLHF
NA | TRBJ1-1 | NA | TRBV29-1 | TGCAGCGTTAGTGGAAGGTTGAACACTGAAGCTTTCTTT | CSVSGRLNTEAFF
TRBD1 | TRBJ2-7 | NA | TRBV5-4 | TGTGCCAGCAGCAGGGACAGGCGCGCGTTTGGCGAGCAGTACTTC | CASSRDRRAFGEQYF
TRBD1 | TRBJ2-7 | NA | TRBV6-1 | TGTGCCAGCAGCGCATTGACAGGGGGAGAGTACGAGCAGTACTTC | CASSALTGGEYEQYF
TRBD2 | TRBJ2-7 | NA | TRBV15 | TGTGCCACCAGGACTGGCGGGGGGCGCGAGCAGTACTTC | CATRTGGGREQYF
NA | TRBJ1-1 | NA | TRBV9 | TGTGCCAGCAGCGAGGGAGGGAAGGGGAGCACTGAAGCTTTCTTT | CASSEGGKGSTEAFF
NA | TRBJ1-5 | NA | TRBV3-1 | TGTGCCAGCAGCCCCTCGCCAGGACAGCTTAGCAATCAGCCCCAGCATTTT | CASSPSPGQLSNQPQHF
TRBD2 | TRBJ2-6 | once | TRBV9 | TGTGCCAGCAGCCCCGAGGTGGGGGGGTACTCTGGGGCCAACGTCCTGACTTTC | CASSPEVGGYSGANVLTF
NA | TRBJ1-1 | NA | TRBV14 | TGTGCCAGCAGCCAAGAAGCGGGTTGGCGCACTGAAGCTTTCTTT | CASSQEAGWRTEAFF
TRBD1 | TRBJ1-2 | once | TRBV23-1 | TGCGCCAGCAGACATCCGTTCAGGGGGCGCATCTATGGCTACACCTTC | CASRHPFRGRIYGYTF
NA | TRBJ2-5 | NA | TRBV29-1 | TGCAGCGCCGCTGTGGGGGCTGGATCGCTAGAGACCCAGTACTTC | CSAAVGAGSLETQYF
NA | TRBJ1-5 | NA | TRBV4-1 | TGCGCCAGCAGCCAAGTCGCAGGGAATAGCAATCAGCCCCAGCATTTT | CASSQVAGNSNQPQHF
NA | TRBJ1-3 | NA | TRBV9 | TGTGCCAGCAGCACCGAGGGTGGTGGAAACACCATATATTTT | CASSTEGGGNTIYF
NA | TRBJ1-2 | few | TRBV7-2 | TGTGCCAGCAGCCCAGCAGGGGTCGGCTACACCTTC | CASSPAGVGYTF
NA | TRBJ1-5 | few | TRBV12-3/TRBV12-4 | TGTGCCAGCACCACCGGACGGTCGTTACGGCCCCAGCATTTT | CASTTGRSLRPQHF
NA | TRBJ1-2 | NA | TRBV6-5 | TGTGCCAGCAGTTACTCATCGACCCCCTATGGCTACACCTTC | CASSYSSTPYGYTF
TRBD1 | TRBJ1-2 | NA | TRBV6-1 | TGTGCCACCGGACAGGGGACCACCAGATTCTATGGCTACACCTTC | CATGQGTTRFYGYTF
TRBD2 | TRBJ2-1 | NA | TRBV4-3 | TGCGCCAGCAGCCAAGATCACGGGGGGGCAGGGGAGCAGTTCTTC | CASSQDHGGAGEQFF
NA | TRBJ1-1 | NA | TRBV4-1 | TGCGCCAGCAGCCAAGATGGGCACTTGAACACTGAAGCTTTCTTT | CASSQDGHLNTEAFF
NA | TRBJ2-7 | NA | TRBV7-9 | TGTGCCAGCAGCTTCCGTCCGAATTCGCCCGGGGACGAGCAGTACTTC | CASSFRPNSPGDEQYF
TRBD1 | TRBJ2-3 | NA | TRBV7-2 | TGTGCCAGCAGCCTAAGGACAGGGGAGACAGATACGCAGTATTTT | CASSLRTGETDTQYF
TRBD1 | TRBJ1-1 | NA | TRBV6-5 | TGTGCCAGCAGTTCAATCGGCGGGACAGGGGAGGCTGAAGCTTTCTTT | CASSSIGGTGEAEAFF
NA | TRBJ2-3 | NA | TRBV6-5 | TGTGCCAGCAGTTACAACAGAAACACAGATACGCAGTATTTT | CASSYNRNTDTQYF
NA | TRBJ2-5 | NA | TRBV19 | TGTGCCAGTAGTACCCACCTCAGGAACAGGCGCCAAGAGACCCAGTACTTC | CASSTHLRNRRQETQYF
NA | TRBJ2-2 | once | TRBV4-1 | TGCGCCAGCAGCCAACGGTCCGGGGAGCTGTTTTTT | CASSQRSGELFF
NA | TRBJ1-5 | NA | TRBV24-1 | TGTGCCACCAGTGATTCGTATAGCAATCAGCCCCAGCATTTT | CATSDSYSNQPQHF
NA | TRBJ2-1 | NA | TRBV19 | TGTGCCAGTAGTATAGCCGGCGACTATAGTGAGCAGTTCTTC | CASSIAGDYSEQFF
NA | TRBJ2-3 | NA | TRBV7-2 | TGTGCCAGCAACGCCGCCACAGATACGCAGTATTTT | CASNAATDTQYF
NA | TRBJ2-3 | NA | TRBV19 | TGTGCCAGTAGTTTAGGGATCCCAGATACGCAGTATTTT | CASSLGIPDTQYF
NA | TRBJ2-4 | NA | TRBV29-1 | TGCAGCGTTCAAGGGTTTTCCAAAAACATTCAGTACTTC | CSVQGFSKNIQYF
TRBD1 | TRBJ2-7 | NA | TRBV7-2 | TGTGCCAGCAGCTTAAGGTCAGGGGGCTTGGGCGAGCAGTACTTC | CASSLRSGGLGEQYF
NA | TRBJ2-2 | NA | TRBV7-2 | TGTGCCAGCAGCCTCTCGACGGGCCGAACCGGGGAGCTGTTTTTT | CASSLSTGRTGELFF
NA | TRBJ2-2 | NA | TRBV5-6 | TGTGCCAGCAGCCTTCCCGCCGGGGAGCTGTTTTTT | CASSLPAGELFF
TRBD1 | TRBJ2-5 | few | TRBV5-6 | TGTGCCAGCAGCCTTCCGGGACAGGGGACAGAGACCCAGTACTTC | CASSLPGQGTETQYF
NA | TRBJ1-5 | NA | TRBV6-2/TRBV6-3 | TGTGCCAGCAGCCCCGACAGGAACTATCAGCCCCAGCATTTT | CASSPDRNYQPQHF